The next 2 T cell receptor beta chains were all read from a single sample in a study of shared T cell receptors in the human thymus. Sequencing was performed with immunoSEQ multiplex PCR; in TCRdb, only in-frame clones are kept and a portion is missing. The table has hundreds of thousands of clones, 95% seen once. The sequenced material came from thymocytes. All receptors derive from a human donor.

CDR3 protein: CASSSRDTKDYGYTF. The CDR3 nucleotides read TGTGCCAGCTCATCCCGGGACACCAAAGACTATGGCTACACCTTC. This chain joins TRBV18 and TRBJ1-2; D is possibly TRBD1 (6 bases). Looked up from germline, CDR1 is KGHSH and CDR2 is LQKENI. The length of the CDR3 is 15 residues. V was pared by 5 bases and J by 3 bases, with 16 bases between.

The CDR3 sequence is CASSEGRQGAGHEQFF. CDR3 nucleotides: TGTGCCAGCAGTGAAGGTCGGCAGGGGGCTGGACATGAGCAGTTCTTC. The chain uses TRBV2 and TRBJ2-1; 8 nucleotides agree with TRBD1. V lost 1 base to trimming and J lost 8 bases; unmatched junction nucleotides: 10. The length of the CDR3 is 16 residues. Germline V CDR1 and CDR2: SNHLY, FYNNEI.